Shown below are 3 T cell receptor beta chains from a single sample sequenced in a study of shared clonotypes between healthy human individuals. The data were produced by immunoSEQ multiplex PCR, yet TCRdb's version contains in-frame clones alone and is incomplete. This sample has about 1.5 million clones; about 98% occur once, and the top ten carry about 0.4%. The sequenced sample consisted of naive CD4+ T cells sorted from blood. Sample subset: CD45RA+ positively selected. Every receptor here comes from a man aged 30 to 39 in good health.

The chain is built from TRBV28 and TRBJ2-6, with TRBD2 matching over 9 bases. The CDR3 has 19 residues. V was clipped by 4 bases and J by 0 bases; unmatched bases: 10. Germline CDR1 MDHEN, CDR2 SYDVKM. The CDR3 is CASSSLGGLALSGANVLTF. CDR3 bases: TGTGCCAGCAGTTCTCTAGGGGGACTAGCACTCTCTGGGGCCAACGTCCTGACTTTC.

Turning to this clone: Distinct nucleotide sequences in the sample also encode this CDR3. The CDR3 protein is CASSSRQGSYNEQFF. In DNA, the CDR3 is TGTGCCAGCAGCTCACGACAGGGCTCCTACAATGAGCAGTTCTTC. V usage is TRBV7-2 and J usage is TRBJ2-1; 7 nucleotides agree with TRBD1. V lost 4 bases, J lost 0 bases, and 3 bases stayed unmatched. The germline V gene encodes CDR1 SGHTA and CDR2 FQGNSA. The CDR3 consists of 15 residues.

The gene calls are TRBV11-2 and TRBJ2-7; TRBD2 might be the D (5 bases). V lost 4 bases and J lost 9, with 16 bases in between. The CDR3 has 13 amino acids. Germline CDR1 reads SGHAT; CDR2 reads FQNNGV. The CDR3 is CASSSTGSQLQYF. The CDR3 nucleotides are TGTGCCAGCAGCTCTACGGGATCACAGTTGCAGTACTTC.